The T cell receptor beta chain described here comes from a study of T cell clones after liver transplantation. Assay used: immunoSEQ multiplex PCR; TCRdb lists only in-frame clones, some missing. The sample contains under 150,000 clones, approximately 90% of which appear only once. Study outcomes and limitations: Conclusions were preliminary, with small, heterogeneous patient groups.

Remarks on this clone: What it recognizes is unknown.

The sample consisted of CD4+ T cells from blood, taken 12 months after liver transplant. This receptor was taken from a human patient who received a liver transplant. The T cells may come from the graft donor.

The CDR3 DNA reads TGTGCCTGGAGTCCCTATCGGAGTGAGCAGTACTTC. It encodes CAWSPYRSEQYF. The chain combines TRBV30 with TRBJ2-7; D is unclear. V was shortened by 2 bases and J by 7 bases, with 12 bases between the two germline ends. The germline V gene has CDR1 GTSNPN and CDR2 SVGIG (reference sequence). This CDR3 has 12 amino acids.